This T cell receptor beta chain was captured in a study of shared clonotypes between healthy human individuals. All donors were healthy HIV-negative adults lacking recent acute infections or vaccinations. The authors divided CD4+ cells into CD45RA+ naive and CD45RA-negative memory subsets. CDR3 length: 14 residues. In germline, CDR1 is SNHLY, CDR2 FYNNEI. Trimming pared 3 bases from V and 4 bases from J, leaving 12 bases between. Some clones are missing from TCRdb's copy, which holds only in-frame ones; the method was immunoSEQ multiplex PCR. This sample has approximately 1,000,000 clones, with 75% to 85% found just once.

This sequence joins TRBV2 and TRBJ1-1, with unresolved D. The TCR comes from a man between 18 and 35 years old in good health. Some clones in this sample may be carry-over from other donors' samples. The sequencing input was memory CD4+ T cells from PBMCs. Subset reported: CD45RA-negative fraction. CDR3 in amino acids: CASSELQRGTEAFF. The CDR3, as DNA: TGTGCCAGCAGTGAGCTCCAGCGGGGCACTGAAGCTTTCTTT.